The TCR beta chain under discussion was sequenced for a study of blood T cells in healthy people across ages. Findings and caveats of the study: No one knew whether donors had CMV, which possibly confounded expanded clonotype changes.

Samples each had at least 5 micrograms of total RNA extracted. A second PCR, run for about 7 to 11 cycles, used a sample-barcoded 5' primer plus a J-beta primer mix. One entry per CDR3 protein, called by TCRdb with MiXCR from the 5' RACE reads. The sample records roughly 1.6 million distinct CDR3 sequences, about 31% being singletons. This clonotype was seen a few times. Its antigen is not identified. The V and J ends lost 5 bases and 7 bases respectively, with 15 bases between them. This CDR3 is built from 15 residues. CDR1 is SGHTA, CDR2 FQGNSA, per germline. The sample was blood. The sequence was obtained from a young woman in good health. The V call is TRBV7-2, the J call TRBJ1-6; possibly TRBD1 for D (5 bases). CDR3 protein: CASSSGTAENSPLHF. CDR3 nucleotide sequence: TGTGCCAGCAGCAGTGGGACCGCGGAAAATTCACCCCTCCACTTT.